The sequence of this T cell receptor beta chain was determined in a study of T cell responses to AZD1222 COVID-19 vaccine. V gave up 3 bases and J gave up 7 bases; unmatched junction bases: 6. This CDR3 region has 16 residues. The V gene's germline CDR1 is LGHDT and CDR2 YNNKEL (reference sequence). A word on this clone: Antigen: not known.

Study outcomes and limitations: AZD1222 recipients seropositive at baseline numbered only five to seven.

Sequencing used immunoSEQ multiplex PCR; TCRdb keeps in-frame clones, though not all of them. The repertoire includes fewer than 120,000 clones, 70% to 90% of them detected once, and 3.2% sits in the top ten. The chain carries TRBV3-1 (or the pseudogene TRBV3-2) and TRBJ2-2; 12 bases map to TRBD2. The material sequenced was peripheral blood, taken on day 0 of AZD1222 vaccination. The receptor comes from an adult in good health. This chain's CDR3 is CASSHTSGRSSGELFF. In DNA, the CDR3 is TGTGCCAGCAGCCATACTAGCGGGAGGAGCAGCGGGGAGCTGTTTTTT.